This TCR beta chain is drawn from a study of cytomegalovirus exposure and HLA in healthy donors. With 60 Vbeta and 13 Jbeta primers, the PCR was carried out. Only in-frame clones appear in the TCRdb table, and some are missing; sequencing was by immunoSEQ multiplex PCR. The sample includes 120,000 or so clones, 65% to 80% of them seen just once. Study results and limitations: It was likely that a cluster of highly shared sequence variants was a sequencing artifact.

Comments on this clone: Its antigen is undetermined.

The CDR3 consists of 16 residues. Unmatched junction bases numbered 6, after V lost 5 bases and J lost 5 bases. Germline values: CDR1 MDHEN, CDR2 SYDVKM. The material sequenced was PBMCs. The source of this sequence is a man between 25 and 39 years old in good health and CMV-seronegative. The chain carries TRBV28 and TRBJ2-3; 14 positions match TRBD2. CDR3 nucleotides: TGTGCCAGCAGTACGGGACTAGCGGGAGTGGGAGATACGCAGTATTTT. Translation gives CASSTGLAGVGDTQYF.